These T cell receptor beta chains were read from a single sample in a study of blood T cell repertoires in COVID-19. Sequencing used immunoSEQ multiplex PCR; TCRdb keeps in-frame clones, though not all of them. Seen here are around 160,000 clones, about 86% observed once, and the top ten hold 8% to 10%. Sequenced: peripheral blood. These receptors all come from a man aged 55 to 70 with acute or convalescent COVID-19. The CDR3 runs from the conserved cysteine through the conserved F or W. The D gene is left open where the match is weak. Expanded clones are given a class, and other clones once, few, many or no size at all.

V gene	clone size	D gene	J gene	CDR3 DNA	CDR3 protein
TRBV6-5	.	TRBD1	TRBJ2-1	TGTGCCAGCAGTTACGGGACAGGGTTATACAATGAGCAGTTCTTC	CASSYGTGLYNEQFF
TRBV30	few	.	TRBJ1-5	TGTGCCTTCAAGAAGACACAAAGCAATCAGCCCCAGCATTTT	CAFKKTQSNQPQHF
TRBV5-4	.	TRBD1	TRBJ1-2	TGTGCCAGCAGCGATGGGGACAGTAACTATGGCTACACCTTC	CASSDGDSNYGYTF
TRBV28	.	TRBD1	TRBJ2-3	TGTGCCAGCAGCCTGAATCCGGGACAGCCCACAGATACGCAGTATTTT	CASSLNPGQPTDTQYF
TRBV7-9	.	TRBD2	TRBJ2-7	TGTGCCAGCAGCTTAGGTGGCGGGAGTAGGATTTACGAGCAGTACTTC	CASSLGGGSRIYEQYF
TRBV5-5	few	TRBD1	TRBJ2-1	TGTGCCAGCAGCTTGAGGACAGGGGGCTTCTCCTACAATGAGCAGTTCTTC	CASSLRTGGFSYNEQFF
TRBV28	.	.	TRBJ1-5	TGTGCCAGCAGTTCAGGTGGAAGGCTCAATCAGCCCCAGCATTTT	CASSSGGRLNQPQHF
TRBV5-1	.	.	TRBJ1-4	TGCGCCAGCAGCTTGGGCGGGAGTGATAATGAAAAACTGTTTTTT	CASSLGGSDNEKLFF
TRBV9	.	.	TRBJ1-3	TGTGCCAGCAGCGTAGATGTTCTGGGGGGGTCTGGAAACACCATATATTTT	CASSVDVLGGSGNTIYF
TRBV7-3	.	TRBD1	TRBJ2-2	TGTGCCAGCAGCTTAACGAGGGACAGGGTCAACACCGGGGAGCTGTTTTTT	CASSLTRDRVNTGELFF
TRBV7-3	.	.	TRBJ2-5	TGTGCCAGCAGCCCAGGACAGCCTCCAGAGACCCAGTACTTC	CASSPGQPPETQYF
TRBV7-3	.	TRBD2	TRBJ2-2	TGTGCCAGCAGCTTACAACGCGGTAGCGGGAGTGCCGGGGAGCTGTTTTTT	CASSLQRGSGSAGELFF
TRBV5-1	.	.	TRBJ1-1	TGCGCCAGCAGCTTGGCCGGAGGGGTCGGGCAAACTGAAGCTTTCTTT	CASSLAGGVGQTEAFF
TRBV27	.	TRBD1	TRBJ1-6	TGTGCCAGCAGTACGACAGGGGGCAATTCACCCCTCCACTTT	CASSTTGGNSPLHF
TRBV5-1	.	TRBD1	TRBJ1-1	TGCGCCAGCAGCTTGAACTCCGGGACAGGGGGACTTGAAGCTTTCTTT	CASSLNSGTGGLEAFF
TRBV11-1	.	.	TRBJ1-4	TGTGCCAGCAGCTTAGGCTGGGGGACAAGGGGTGAAAAACTGTTTTTT	CASSLGWGTRGEKLFF
TRBV18	.	.	TRBJ1-4	TGTGCCAGCTCACCGATCACAGCAACTAATGAAAAACTGTTTTTT	CASSPITATNEKLFF
TRBV28	.	.	TRBJ1-1	TGTGCCAGCAGTTTCCAGGGGAGTGAAGCTTTCTTT	CASSFQGSEAFF
TRBV6-4	once	.	TRBJ2-5	TGTGCTCTGGAGGAGGGATACTTCCCGCAGACCCAGTACTTC	CALEEGYFPQTQYF
TRBV6-6	.	.	TRBJ1-1	TGTGCCAGCAGTCCCCCCGGGAGAGGGGAGAATATTGAAGCTTTCTTT	CASSPPGRGENIEAFF
TRBV6-4	.	TRBD1	TRBJ1-1	TGTGCCAGCAGGCCGACAGGGCGTAAGAACACTGAAGCTTTCTTT	CASRPTGRKNTEAFF
TRBV7-3	.	.	TRBJ1-2	TGTGCCAGCAGCGCAACGGGAGGGTCCTATGGCTACACCTTC	CASSATGGSYGYTF
TRBV9	.	.	TRBJ1-2	TGTGCCAGCAGCGTAGACTCGGGCTATGGCTACACCTTC	CASSVDSGYGYTF
TRBV7-2	.	TRBD1	TRBJ1-2	TGTGCCAGCAGCTTTCGGACAGGGGACTATGGCTACACCTTC	CASSFRTGDYGYTF